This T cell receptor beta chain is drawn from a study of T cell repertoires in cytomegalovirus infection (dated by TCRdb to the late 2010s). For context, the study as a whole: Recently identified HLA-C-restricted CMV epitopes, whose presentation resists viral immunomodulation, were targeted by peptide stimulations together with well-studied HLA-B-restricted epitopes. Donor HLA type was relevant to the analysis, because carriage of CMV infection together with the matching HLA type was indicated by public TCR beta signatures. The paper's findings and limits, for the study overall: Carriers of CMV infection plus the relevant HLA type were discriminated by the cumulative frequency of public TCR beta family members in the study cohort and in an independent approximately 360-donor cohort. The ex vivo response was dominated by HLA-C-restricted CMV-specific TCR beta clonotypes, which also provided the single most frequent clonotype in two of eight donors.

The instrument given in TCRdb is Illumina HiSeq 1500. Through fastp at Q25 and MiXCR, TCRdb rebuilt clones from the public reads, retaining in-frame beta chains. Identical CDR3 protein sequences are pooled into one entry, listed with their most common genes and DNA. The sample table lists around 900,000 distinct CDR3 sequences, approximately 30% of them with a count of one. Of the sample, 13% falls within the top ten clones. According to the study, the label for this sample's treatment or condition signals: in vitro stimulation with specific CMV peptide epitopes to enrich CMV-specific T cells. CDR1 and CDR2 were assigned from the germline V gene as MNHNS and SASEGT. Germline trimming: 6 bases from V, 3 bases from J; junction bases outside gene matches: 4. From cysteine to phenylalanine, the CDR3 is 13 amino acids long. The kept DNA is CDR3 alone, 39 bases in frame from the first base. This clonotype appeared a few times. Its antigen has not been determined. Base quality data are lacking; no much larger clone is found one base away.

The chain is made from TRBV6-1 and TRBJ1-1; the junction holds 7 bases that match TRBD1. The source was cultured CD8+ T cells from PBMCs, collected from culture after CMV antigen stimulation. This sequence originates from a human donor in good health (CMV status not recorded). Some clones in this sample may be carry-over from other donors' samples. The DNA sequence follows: TGTGCCAGCAGGGCAGGGGGTCACACTGAAGCTTTCTTT. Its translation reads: CASRAGGHTEAFF.